Following are 22 T cell receptor beta chains from one sample sequenced in a study of response to subunit inactivated influenza vaccine. Using its own MiXCR run on the RT-PCR reads, TCRdb lists one record per CDR3 protein. This repertoire shows roughly 290,000 distinct CDR3 sequences, about a fifth found once; its top ten account for 10%. The sample consisted of PBMCs from blood, taken 21 months after vaccination. The receptor source for this set is a man aged 45 to 75 who received an inactivated influenza vaccine.

This chain uses TRBV7-9 with TRBJ2-7, with TRBD1 matching over 9 bases. Germline CDR1 SEHNR, CDR2 FQNEAQ (reference sequence). This CDR3 has 14 residues. With V trimmed by 0 bases and J by 5 bases, 2 bases remained unmatched. CDR3 loop: CASSLAGQGHEQYF. Here the CDR3 DNA reads TGTGCCAGCAGCTTAGCGGGACAGGGCCACGAGCAGTACTTC.

This clonotype showed up just a few times. The chain employs TRBV7-9 and TRBJ2-3; D unclear. Deletions cut 5 bases from V and 7 bases from J, with 13 bases between. The length of the CDR3 is 13 residues. Per the germline V gene, CDR1 is SEHNR and CDR2 is FQNEAQ (reference sequence). Written as DNA, the CDR3 is TGTGCCAGCAGCCCCCAAGAGGAGTATACGCAGTATTTT. It yields the protein CASSPQEEYTQYF.

This clonotype showed up many times. The J gene is TRBJ1-4, the V gene TRBV24-1; D gene unclear. Germline V gives CDR1 KGHDR, CDR2 SFDVKD. The V and J ends lost 4 bases and 0 bases respectively, with 11 bases between them. The CDR3 length is 16 residues. The CDR3 region has the DNA TGTGCCACCAGTGACGGCGCCTTTTCAACTAATGAAAAACTGTTTTTT. Protein sequence: CATSDGAFSTNEKLFF.

The V call is TRBV20-1, the J call TRBJ1-2, with D hard to call. Germline CDR1 and CDR2: DFQATT and SNEGSKA (reference sequence). The CDR3 runs to 13 residues. V lost 0 bases to trimming and J lost 3 bases, with 8 bases between them. In DNA, the CDR3 is TGCAGTGCTAGAGATGGAAGGGACTATGGCTACACCTTC. This encodes CSARDGRDYGYTF.

This clonotype was counted only a few times. The rearrangement links TRBV29-1 to TRBJ2-7; 9 bases align to TRBD1. In germline, CDR1 is SQVTM, CDR2 ANQGSEA. V lost 6 bases and J lost 2; bases outside the gene matches: 2. CDR3 length: 12 residues. CDR3 in DNA: TGCAGCGTCGGACAGGGGACCTACGAGCAGTACTTC. Amino acid sequence: CSVGQGTYEQYF.

The chain recombines TRBV5-1 with TRBJ2-1; 11 bases are a match to TRBD2. The germline CDR1 and CDR2 sequences are SGHRS and YFSETQ. Losses at the gene ends were 4 bases for V and 0 bases for J; bases not matched to a gene: 9. The CDR3 sequence is 18 residues long. In DNA, the CDR3 is TGCGCCAGCAGCCCCGGGACTAGCGGTAGAGCCTCCTACAATGAGCAGTTCTTC. Translation: CASSPGTSGRASYNEQFF.

This chain connects TRBV28 to TRBJ2-7; the match to TRBD1 covers 7 bases. The CDR3 covers 14 residues. CDR1 MDHEN and CDR2 SYDVKM come from the germline V gene. J was trimmed by 2 bases and V by 4 bases; bases with no gene match: 5. CDR3 residues: CASSSLDRAYEQYF. The CDR3 DNA is TGTGCCAGCAGTTCGCTCGACAGGGCCTACGAGCAGTACTTC.

This CDR3 reads CSVPWTGVSYGEAFF. Written as DNA, the CDR3 is TGCAGTGTTCCCTGGACAGGGGTATCATATGGTGAAGCTTTCTTT. This chain connects TRBV20-1 to TRBJ1-1, with 9 bases aligning to TRBD1. Trimming cost V 7 bases and J 7 bases; bases outside gene matches: 16. This CDR3 is 15 amino acids long. Germline V gives CDR1 DFQATT, CDR2 SNEGSKA (reference sequence).

This clonotype was recorded at least ten times. A junction end diverges from the germline sequence, so it may reflect a read error. The rearrangement uses TRBV12-3 or TRBV12-4 and TRBJ1-5; the match to TRBD1 covers 7 bases. This CDR3 is 14 amino acids long. The DNA of the CDR3 is TGTGCCAGCAGTCTCAACAGGGGCAACCAGCCCCAGCATTTT. It yields the protein CASSLNRGNQPQHF.

This sequence joins TRBV4-3 and TRBJ1-1; D call uncertain. The CDR3 consists of 17 residues. Germline CDR1 LGHNA, CDR2 YSLEER. V lost 0 bases and J lost 0, with 14 bases in between. CDR3 DNA: TGCGCCAGCAGCCAAGAACCCCAAGGAGGGTTGAACACTGAAGCTTTCTTT. This gives the protein CASSQEPQGGLNTEAFF.

The chain recombines TRBV5-1 with TRBJ1-1; D unresolved. Germline CDR1 and CDR2: SGHRS and YFSETQ. This CDR3 has 14 residues. The germline V and J ends were trimmed by 2 bases and 0 bases, with 8 bases remaining between them. The CDR3 DNA is TGCGCCAGCAGCTTTAGACCCATGAACACTGAAGCTTTCTTT. It specifies CASSFRPMNTEAFF.

J is TRBJ2-7 and V is TRBV21-1; no check of the table's D call, TRBD1, against the DNA was made. TRBV21-1 is an annotated pseudogene. The CDR3 is made up of 15 amino acids. The CDR3 DNA reads TGTGCCAGCAGCTCCCGGGACAGGGAATCTTGCGAGCAGTACTTC. Protein product: CASSSRDRESCEQYF.

This clonotype was detected only a few times. This chain links TRBV14 with TRBJ2-7; 7 nucleotides agree with TRBD1. V gave up 4 bases and J gave up 2 bases; unmatched junction bases: 8. CDR1 and CDR2 from the germline V gene are SGHDN and FVKESK. The CDR3 runs 15 residues. The CDR3 bases are TGTGCCAGCAGCCTTCGGGACAGTGGGACCTACGAGCAGTACTTC. Protein sequence: CASSLRDSGTYEQYF.

This clonotype was seen once. The rearrangement uses TRBV4-3 and TRBJ2-2, with 12 bases aligning to TRBD2. The germline gives CDR1 LGHNA, CDR2 YSLEER. CDR3 length equals 17 residues. V lost 2 bases, J lost 3 bases, and 4 bases stayed unmatched. CDR3 bases: TGCGCCAGCAGCCAACTAGCGGGGGGGCCGGACACCGGGGAGCTGTTTTTT. Translating it yields CASSQLAGGPDTGELFF.

V and J are TRBV25-1 and TRBJ2-2, with D uncertain. The CDR3 extends over 14 amino acids. CDR1 MGHDK and CDR2 SYGVNS come from the germline V gene. V lost 0 bases and J 4 bases, leaving 6 bases between the germline ends. The DNA for the CDR3 is TGTGCCAGCAGTGAATACGGGCTCACCGGGGAGCTGTTTTTT. Translation: CASSEYGLTGELFF.

This clonotype was seen a handful of times. V gene TRBV18 combines with J gene TRBJ1-3; unclear D gene. V gave up 2 bases and J gave up 4 bases, with 9 bases separating them. The CDR3 has 14 residues. Germline V gives CDR1 KGHSH, CDR2 LQKENI. The DNA of the CDR3 is TGTGCCAGCTCACCAGTGACGGGAGGAAACACCATATATTTT. Protein product: CASSPVTGGNTIYF. The full variable domain, in which reference TRBV18 and TRBJ1-3 provide the parts outside the CDR3, is NAGVMQNPRHLVRRRGQEARLRCSPMKGHSHVYWYRQLPEEGLKFMVYLQKENIIDESGMPKERFSAEFPKEGPSILRIQQVVRGDSAAYFCASSPVTGGNTIYFGEGSWLTVV.

This clonotype was observed a handful of times. The gene calls are TRBV7-2 and TRBJ1-6; a possible D gene is TRBD1 (5 bases). This CDR3 is 14 amino acids long. The V gene's germline CDR1 is SGHTA and CDR2 FQGNSA. V was clipped by 6 bases and J by 7 bases, with 13 bases between them. The CDR3, as DNA: TGTGCCAGCAGGGGGTCAGGGAACAATTCACCCCTCCACTTT. As protein: CASRGSGNNSPLHF.

This clonotype has at least ten counts. The chain carries TRBV5-1 and TRBJ2-2; D gene ambiguous. Germline-derived CDR1 and CDR2 are SGHRS and YFSETQ. Trimming left V 3 bases short and J 3 bases short, with 12 bases between. This CDR3 has 15 amino acids. The CDR3 nucleotides are TGCGCCAGCAGCTGGAGCCAGACACACACCGGGGAGCTGTTTTTT. This codes for CASSWSQTHTGELFF.

The table lists this clonotype with many counts. The V gene is TRBV5-5, the J gene TRBJ1-5; D perhaps matches TRBD1 (5 bases). The CDR3 is 15 residues long. V was shortened by 5 bases and J by 7 bases, with 19 bases between the two germline ends. Germline V gene data show CDR1 as SGHKS and CDR2 as YYEKEE (reference sequence). The CDR3 DNA reads as TGTGCCAGCAGACAAGGGAGGGGAGTAGGACAGCCCCAGCATTTT. Residues: CASRQGRGVGQPQHF. Together with reference TRBV5-5 and TRBJ1-5, the CDR3 gives the full variable domain: DAGVTQSPTHLIKTRGQQVTLRCSPISGHKSVSWYQQVLGQGPQFIFQYYEKEERGRGNFPDRFSARQFPNYSSELNVNALLLGDSALYLCASRQGRGVGQPQHFGDGTRLSIL.

There are many counts of this clonotype. In DNA, the CDR3 is TGTGCCAGCAGCCCTCCTAGCGGGAGCGACAATGAGCAGTTCTTC. Residues: CASSPPSGSDNEQFF. The rearrangement joins TRBV7-9 to TRBJ2-1, with 10 bases aligning to TRBD2. This CDR3 is 15 amino acids long. Germline-derived CDR1 and CDR2 are SEHNR and FQNEAQ (reference sequence). J was trimmed by 5 bases and V by 5 bases; bases with no gene match: 6.

This clonotype was counted a few times. The rearrangement joins TRBV4-3 to TRBJ1-2; TRBD1 matches 7 bases. The germline V gene has CDR1 LGHNA and CDR2 YSLEER. This CDR3 has 14 residues. Unmatched junction bases numbered 2, after V lost 0 bases and J lost 4 bases. The CDR3 nucleotides read TGCGCCAGCAGCCAAGAACGGACAGGCTATGGCTACACCTTC. Its translation: CASSQERTGYGYTF.

This clonotype was observed many times. This chain uses TRBV12-3 or TRBV12-4 with TRBJ1-2, with no clear D. Trimming took off 5 bases at V and 4 bases at J, with 8 bases between the two ends. The CDR3 sequence is 12 residues long. In nucleotides, the CDR3 is TGTGCCAGCAGTCCCAACGGCTATGGCTACACCTTC. Translating it yields CASSPNGYGYTF.